A single sample is the source of the 9 T cell receptor beta chains below, sequenced in a study of identical twins. Using its own MiXCR run on the 5' RACE reads, TCRdb lists one record per CDR3 protein. Of just under 650,000 distinct CDR3 sequences in the sample, just over 7% were seen once. This sample also belongs to another study, concerning yellow fever vaccine responses in identical twins.

The material sequenced was PBMCs. The source of these receptors is a young woman in good health.

This clonotype was seen at least ten times. The rearrangement links TRBV20-1 to TRBJ2-1; 7 nucleotides align to TRBD2. Germline-derived CDR1 and CDR2 are DFQATT and SNEGSKA (reference sequence). The CDR3 consists of 14 residues. J lost 0 bases, V lost 3 bases, and 2 bases had no gene match. The CDR3 DNA follows: TGCAGTGCTAGTGGGACTAACTCCTACAATGAGCAGTTCTTC. Translating gives CSASGTNSYNEQFF.

V and J are TRBV5-1 and TRBJ2-3; 15 bases are a match to TRBD2. Germline trimming cut 1 base from V and 6 bases from J; bases unmatched to any gene: 6. Germline CDR1 is SGHRS and CDR2 is YFSETQ. This CDR3 contains 17 residues. The CDR3 DNA is TGCGCCAGCAGCTTGTTGGGACTAGCGGGGGGTGCGGATACGCAGTATTTT. Residues: CASSLLGLAGGADTQYF.

There are a few counts of this clonotype. CDR3 nucleotide sequence: TGCAGTGCTAGAGGCCTGGTTGGGGCCAACGTCCTGACTTTC. Protein sequence: CSARGLVGANVLTF. This chain links TRBV20-1 with TRBJ2-6; D is unclear. CDR1 and CDR2 (germline): DFQATT, SNEGSKA (reference sequence). Trimming removed 1 base at V and 3 bases at J, with 7 bases between. The CDR3 spans 14 residues.

At least ten counts were recorded for this clonotype. This chain connects TRBV27 to TRBJ2-5; 7 nucleotides agree with TRBD1. V lost 4 bases and J lost 5; bases outside the gene matches: 10. From germline, CDR1 is MNHEY and CDR2 SMNVEV (reference sequence). The CDR3 runs 15 residues. CDR3 sequence: CASSSAGTARETQYF. CDR3 sequence (DNA): TGTGCCAGCAGTTCAGCCGGGACAGCCCGGGAGACCCAGTACTTC.

This clonotype was seen repeatedly, ten times or more. The chain uses TRBV18 and TRBJ2-5; D uncertain. The CDR3 is made up of 10 amino acids. Germline CDR1 KGHSH, CDR2 LQKENI. V gave up 8 bases and J gave up 1 base, with 2 bases separating them. CDR3 residues: CASSQETQYF. The CDR3 DNA sequence: TGTGCCAGCAGCCAAGAGACCCAGTACTTC. The full variable domain, rest sourced from reference TRBV18 and TRBJ2-5, is NAGVMQNPRHLVRRRGQEARLRCSPMKGHSHVYWYRQLPEEGLKFMVYLQKENIIDESGMPKERFSAEFPKEGPSILRIQQVVRGDSAAYFCASSQETQYFGPGTRLLVL.

In its sample, this clonotype was seen a few times. The V and J genes are TRBV29-1 and TRBJ2-3; D gene ambiguous. The CDR3 runs 12 residues. Trimming removed 4 bases at V and 2 bases at J, with 7 bases between. From germline, CDR1 is SQVTM and CDR2 ANQGSEA. The CDR3 bases are TGCAGCGTTGTACTTAACACAGATACGCAGTATTTT. Amino acids: CSVVLNTDTQYF.

This clonotype was counted at least ten times. The chain joins TRBV7-9 to TRBJ2-7; 8 bases are a match to TRBD2. Germline V CDR1 and CDR2: SEHNR, FQNEAQ (reference sequence). The ends lost 0 bases at V and 2 bases at J; junction bases unmatched: 6. This CDR3 comprises 16 residues. Here the CDR3 DNA reads TGTGCCAGCAGCTTAGCGCTAACTAGCGGAGCCTACGAGCAGTACGTC. Translation gives CASSLALTSGAYEQYV.

This rearrangement joins TRBV7-8 to TRBJ2-1; D gene ambiguous. The CDR3 loop spans 14 amino acids. The germline CDR1 and CDR2 sequences are SGHVS and FQNEAQ. V lost 2 bases to trimming and J lost 0 bases, with 5 bases between them. CDR3 DNA sequence: TGTGCCAGCAGCTTATCGGCCTCCTACAATGAGCAGTTCTTC. The encoded protein is CASSLSASYNEQFF. The full variable domain, rest sourced from reference TRBV7-8 and TRBJ2-1, is GAGVSQSPRYKVAKRGQDVALRCDPISGHVSLFWYQQALGQGPEFLTYFQNEAQLDKSGLPSDRFFAERPEGSVSTLKIQRTQQEDSAVYLCASSLSASYNEQFFGPGTRLTVL.

The sample holds many counts of this clonotype. The rearrangement links TRBV7-2 to TRBJ2-2, with 9 bases fitting TRBD1. The trim removed 11 bases at V and 7 bases at J, leaving 14 bases unmatched. Germline CDR1 is SGHTA and CDR2 is FQGNSA. The CDR3 sequence is 15 residues long. The CDR3 region has the DNA TGTGCCCGTACCCACGGGACAGGGACATACGGGGAGCTGTTTTTT. Translation gives CARTHGTGTYGELFF.